This paragraph reports one T cell receptor (beta chain). This sample stems from a study of blood T cell repertoires in COVID-19. Per the study methods: Amplification of reference gene primers provided the estimated nucleated cell counts. Repertoires were generated with immunoSEQ multiplex PCR, while TCRdb's copy carries only in-frame clones and drops some. The D gene and trimming were derived from the DNA, and the V and J assignments and clone size from that table. The repertoire consists of about 83,000 clones, with roughly 86% occurring once and the leading ten covering roughly 20%. In germline, CDR1 is SGHRS, CDR2 YFSETQ. V shed 4 bases and J 4 bases; nucleotides not matched to a gene: 9. The CDR3 has 15 residues.

Sequences were obtained from peripheral blood. The chain recombines TRBV5-1 with TRBJ1-1, with 8 bases that match TRBD1. This TCR came from a woman of 80 years or more in a cohort sampled during active or convalescent COVID-19. The chain's CDR3 is CASSGKDRDLTEAFF. The CDR3 region has the DNA TGCGCCAGCAGCGGAAAGGACAGGGACCTCACTGAAGCTTTCTTT.